Each of the 18 T cell receptor beta chains below was sequenced from the same sample in a study of cytomegalovirus exposure and HLA in healthy donors. 13 Jbeta primers and 60 Vbeta primers were used for the PCR. Clones were read by immunoSEQ multiplex PCR, and TCRdb kept only the in-frame ones, dropping some. The table records some 190,000 clones, over 80% of them present only once. The sample consisted of PBMCs. The receptor source for this set is a man aged 35 to 55 in good health and CMV-seronegative.

J is TRBJ1-5 and V is TRBV18, with 8 bases identical to TRBD1. The CDR3 has 15 residues. In germline, CDR1 is KGHSH, CDR2 LQKENI. J was trimmed by 6 bases and V by 3 bases; bases with no gene match: 7. The CDR3 coding sequence is TGTGCCAGCTCACCTACAGGGGGAGAGGGTCAGCCCCAGCATTTT. Translation: CASSPTGGEGQPQHF.

J is TRBJ2-3 and V is TRBV27; D not resolved. Trimming took 6 bases from V and 0 from J, leaving 4 bases between them. The CDR3 loop spans 12 amino acids. The V gene's germline CDR1 is MNHEY and CDR2 SMNVEV (reference sequence). The CDR3 is CASSLSTDTQYF. CDR3 nucleotides: TGTGCCAGCAGCCTTAGCACAGATACGCAGTATTTT.

The rearrangement links TRBV5-4 to TRBJ2-7; TRBD2 agrees at 10 bases. Per germline, CDR1 SGHNT and CDR2 YYREEE (reference sequence). Trimming took 3 bases from V and 4 from J; bases not matched to a gene: 7. The CDR3 is made up of 15 amino acids. The CDR3 DNA reads TGTGCCAGCAGCTCTCCTAGCGGGAGAGAATACGAGCAGTACTTC. Protein product: CASSSPSGREYEQYF.

This CDR3 reads CAVGGGNQPQHF. The CDR3 region has the DNA TGTGCCGTGGGAGGGGGCAATCAGCCCCAGCATTTT. The rearrangement uses TRBV6-6 and TRBJ1-5; tentative D call: TRBD1 (5 bases). Germline CDR1 is MNHNY and CDR2 is SVGAGI (reference sequence). The CDR3 consists of 12 residues. V lost 11 bases and J lost 2, with 10 bases in between.

The CDR3 DNA follows: TGTGCCAGCATCTCACAGGGTTATGAGCAGTTCTTC. Translation: CASISQGYEQFF. The genes are TRBV28 and TRBJ2-1; possibly TRBD1 for D (6 bases). V shed 7 bases and J shed 8 bases, with 12 bases lying between them. In germline, CDR1 is MDHEN, CDR2 SYDVKM. This CDR3 comprises 12 residues.

This chain joins TRBV28 and TRBJ2-7; tentatively, D is TRBD1 (6 bases). Germline values: CDR1 MDHEN, CDR2 SYDVKM. Deletions cut 5 bases from V and 1 base from J, with 9 bases between. The length of the CDR3 is 13 residues. This CDR3 is CASSLTGSYEQYF. The DNA of the CDR3 is TGTGCCAGCAGTCTCACAGGGTCCTACGAGCAGTACTTC. The full variable domain, completed using reference TRBV28 and TRBJ2-7, is DVKVTQSSRYLVKRTGEKVFLECVQDMDHENMFWYRQDPGLGLRLIYFSYDVKMKEKGDIPEGYSVSREKKERFSLILESASTNQTSMYLCASSLTGSYEQYFGPGTRLTVT.

The chain carries TRBV5-1 and TRBJ2-3; D might be TRBD1 (5 bases). V lost 4 bases, J lost 1 base, and 19 bases lay in between. The CDR3 spans 17 residues. Germline V gene sequence: CDR1 SGHRS, CDR2 YFSETQ. For the CDR3, the DNA is TGCGCCAGCAGCCCGGCCCGGGCAGGGTATGGCACAGATACGCAGTATTTT. As protein: CASSPARAGYGTDTQYF.

The rearrangement uses TRBV15 and TRBJ2-3; 14 bases are shared with TRBD2. There are 17 residues in the CDR3. Germline CDR1 is LNHNV and CDR2 is YYDKDF (reference sequence). The J segment lost 8 bases and the V segment lost 0 bases, leaving 7 bases of the junction unmatched. CDR3 coding DNA: TGTGCCACCAGCAGAGATCTGGGACTAGCGGGAGCGGGTACGCAGTATTTT. Translated: CATSRDLGLAGAGTQYF.

V gene TRBV28 combines with J gene TRBJ2-3, with D possibly matching TRBD1 (5 bases). The V gene's germline CDR1 is MDHEN and CDR2 SYDVKM. Trimming shortened V by 4 bases and J by 0 bases, and 14 bases separated the two germline ends. CDR3 size: 16 residues. The CDR3 DNA follows: TGTGCCAGCAGTTCAAGGCAGGCAGGGAGCACAGATACGCAGTATTTT. Translating it yields CASSSRQAGSTDTQYF.

The V gene is TRBV7-8, the J gene TRBJ2-3; 9 bases map to TRBD2. V trimming: 3 bases; J trimming: 6 bases; junction bases outside the gene matches: 10. The CDR3 is made up of 16 amino acids. CDR1 SGHVS and CDR2 FQNEAQ come from the germline V gene. CDR3 DNA sequence: TGTGCCAGCAGCTTTCCACCAGCGGGAGGTGGGGATACGCAGTATTTT. It specifies CASSFPPAGGGDTQYF.

CDR3 loop: CASSYSLAGGTDTQYF. The CDR3 DNA reads TGTGCCAGCAGTTACTCGTTGGCGGGGGGCACAGATACGCAGTATTTT. The genes are TRBV6-5 and TRBJ2-3; 7 nucleotides align to TRBD2. The CDR3 is 16 amino acids. V dropped 0 bases and J dropped 1; count of bases not matched to a gene: 4. Germline CDR1 and CDR2: MNHEY and SVGAGI.

This clone was seen once. This sequence joins TRBV6-1 and TRBJ2-1, with 13 bases that match TRBD2. The CDR3 loop spans 16 amino acids. Germline CDR1 and CDR2: MNHNS and SASEGT. J gave up 7 bases and V 4 bases, and 7 bases lay outside the gene matches. The CDR3, as DNA: TGTGCCAGCAGTGGCCGACTAGCGGGAGGTAGAAATGAGCAGTTCTTC. This encodes CASSGRLAGGRNEQFF.

The chain joins TRBV7-8 to TRBJ2-5; 14 bases are a match to TRBD2. The junction had 7 bases not matched to a gene; V was cut back by 5 bases and J by 5 bases. In germline, CDR1 is SGHVS, CDR2 FQNEAQ. The CDR3 is 16 amino acids. The DNA for the CDR3 is TGTGCCAGCAGCACAGGGACTAGCGGGGGAACGGAGACCCAGTACTTC. Amino acid sequence: CASSTGTSGGTETQYF. Full variable domain (rest looked up from reference TRBV7-8 and TRBJ2-5): GAGVSQSPRYKVAKRGQDVALRCDPISGHVSLFWYQQALGQGPEFLTYFQNEAQLDKSGLPSDRFFAERPEGSVSTLKIQRTQQEDSAVYLCASSTGTSGGTETQYFGPGTRLLVL.

This clone was detected a few times. J is TRBJ1-1 and V is TRBV5-1, with 11 positions matching TRBD1. With V trimmed by 4 bases and J by 11 bases, 10 bases remained unmatched. The CDR3 spans 14 residues. Looked up from germline, CDR1 is SGHRS and CDR2 is YFSETQ. In DNA form, the CDR3 reads TGCGCCAGCAGCGGCGGGACAGGGGGAAGCGGTGCTTTCTTT. Translated, it gives CASSGGTGGSGAFF.

Worth noting for this clone: The sample has other DNA sequences that encode this CDR3 too. The chain uses TRBV5-1 and TRBJ2-1; tentatively, D is TRBD2 (5 bases). Germline values: CDR1 SGHRS, CDR2 YFSETQ. V was cut by 4 bases and J by 4 bases, with 12 bases left in between. This CDR3 contains 14 residues. The CDR3 DNA follows: TGCGCCAGCAGCCTGGGTGGGGAGTACAATGAGCAGTTCTTC. It specifies CASSLGGEYNEQFF.

The J gene is TRBJ1-1, the V gene TRBV30; possible D gene TRBD1, 6 bases. CDR1 is GTSNPN, CDR2 SVGIG, per germline (reference sequence). The CDR3 is made up of 11 amino acids. The V gene lost 1 base and the J gene lost 9 bases, with 9 bases spanning the gap. The chain's CDR3 is CAWSGTEKAFF. In nucleotides, the CDR3 is TGTGCCTGGAGTGGGACAGAAAAAGCTTTCTTT.

V gene TRBV5-4 combines with J gene TRBJ1-5; unclear D gene. The CDR3 spans 15 residues. The germline CDR1 and CDR2 sequences are SGHNT and YYREEE (reference sequence). V was cut by 0 bases and J by 2 bases, with 9 bases left in between. CDR3 sequence (DNA): TGTGCCAGCAGCTTGGCAGGTCCCGGCAATCAGCCCCAGCATTTT. This translates into CASSLAGPGNQPQHF.

The gene calls are TRBV19 and TRBJ2-1; TRBD2 agrees at 14 bases. Trimming removed 1 base from V and 7 bases from J; junction bases left unmatched: 3. Germline CDR1 LNHDA, CDR2 SQIVND (reference sequence). The CDR3 is 16 residues long. The CDR3: CASSIGLAGGENEQFF. CDR3 DNA sequence: TGTGCCAGTAGTATAGGACTAGCGGGAGGGGAGAATGAGCAGTTCTTC. Supplemented by reference TRBV19 and TRBJ2-1, the full variable domain reads DGGITQSPKYLFRKEGQNVTLSCEQNLNHDAMYWYRQDPGQGLRLIYYSQIVNDFQKGDIAEGYSVSREKKESFPLTVTSAQKNPTAFYLCASSIGLAGGENEQFFGPGTRLTVL.